This T cell receptor (beta chain) was sequenced in a study of blood T cell repertoires in COVID-19. Turning to the study itself: Whether acute or convalescent, the COVID-19 samples came from the United States, Italy and Spain. PBMCs, B-cell-depleted T cells, or T cells provided the cDNA or gDNA that made up the material.

This CDR3 contains 15 residues. CDR1 SGHRS and CDR2 YFSETQ come from the germline V gene. Between the trimmed V and J ends, which lost 0 bases and 2 bases, there was a span of 11 bases. In the authors' methods: Amplified reference gene primers provided the basis for estimating nucleated cell counts. Libraries were prepared by immunoSEQ multiplex PCR; TCRdb keeps only in-frame clonotypes and omits some of them. V and J calls and clone size are copied from that table; D and trimming were computed from the DNA. The sample consists of 130,000 to 150,000 clones, roughly 84% of them appearing once. The sample taken for sequencing was peripheral blood. The rearrangement links TRBV5-1 to TRBJ2-5; maybe TRBD1 (6 bases). This TCR came from a human donor in a cohort sampled during active COVID-19. CDR3 nucleotides: TGCGCCAGCAGCTTGGAACCGACAGGTCAAGAGACCCAGTACTTC. It translates to CASSLEPTGQETQYF.